Listed below are T cell receptor beta chains from one sample, sequenced in a study of blood T cell repertoires in COVID-19. TCRdb keeps only in-frame clones here, not all; method: immunoSEQ multiplex PCR. The top ten hold about 0.63% of the sample, which has around 470,000 clones, around 91% seen once. The sample taken for sequencing was PBMCs or T cells enriched from blood (not recorded which). The receptors derive from a man younger than 35 who had recovered from COVID-19. Both conserved end residues are part of each CDR3. The order of the fields is J gene, V gene, D gene, CDR3 protein. A D gene is named only where the DNA matches it firmly.

TRBJ2-1	TRBV5-6	TRBD2	CASSPSRTSVSYNEQFF
TRBJ1-1	TRBV3-1/TRBV3-2	.	CASSTQVLNTEAFF
TRBJ1-4	TRBV28	.	CASKIAGEKLFF
TRBJ2-7	TRBV4-1	TRBD2	CASSPSGYFTYEQYF
TRBJ1-1	TRBV6-1	.	CASSEAAGGPNTEAFF
TRBJ1-2	TRBV15	TRBD1	CATSTISTGDYGYTF
TRBJ2-3	TRBV2	TRBD2	CASTPRAGDTDTQYF
TRBJ1-5	TRBV19	.	CASSIEAISQPQHF
TRBJ2-7	TRBV29-1	.	CSVRVEVDSYEQYF
TRBJ2-1	TRBV5-1	.	CASRERRDASYNEQFF
TRBJ1-1	TRBV21-1	.	CASSKAEGDQNTEAFF
TRBJ2-2	TRBV24-1	.	CATSDPRANTGELFF
TRBJ2-7	TRBV5-4	.	CASSLSPTGSYEQYF
TRBJ2-7	TRBV5-4	.	CASSFRGNEQYF
TRBJ2-2	TRBV5-1	TRBD1	CASRQGATNTGELFF
TRBJ2-7	TRBV6-5	TRBD2	CASRTGTSPYEQYF
TRBJ1-3	TRBV4-2	.	CASSQTPRGGSGNTIYF
TRBJ2-6	TRBV7-9	TRBD1	CASSRDRAFGANVLTF
TRBJ1-6	TRBV30	.	CAGRLVLNSPLHF
TRBJ2-5	TRBV4-1	.	CASSIRTGLQETQYF
TRBJ1-4	TRBV5-1	.	CASSLDGSGEKLFF
TRBJ2-2	TRBV27	.	CASISSGDTGELFF
TRBJ1-5	TRBV28	TRBD1	CASSLPADRASNQPQHF
TRBJ2-2	TRBV18	.	CASSPMDPGAAGELFF
TRBJ2-5	TRBV3-1/TRBV3-2	TRBD2	CASSQRGAEETQYF
TRBJ1-5	TRBV15	.	CATSRTDGSNQPQHF
TRBJ1-6	TRBV7-2	TRBD1	CATGQGANSPLHF
TRBJ2-1	TRBV10-3	TRBD2	CAISGTSGRARYNEQFF
TRBJ1-3	TRBV19	.	CASSLYSGNTIYF
TRBJ1-1	TRBV15	TRBD1	CATSPQGGRGRAFF
TRBJ2-1	TRBV29-1	TRBD2	CSVATWGTSGRGINEQFF
TRBJ2-3	TRBV7-2	.	CASSQQARSTDTQYF
TRBJ1-2	TRBV6-5	.	CASSRGRADGYTF
TRBJ2-1	TRBV19	TRBD1	CASSSTGLSDEQFF
TRBJ2-2	TRBV11-2	TRBD1	CASSPGQVPLGELFF
TRBJ2-1	TRBV5-4	TRBD2	CASSLGGLAGNNEQFF
TRBJ1-2	TRBV6-5	.	CASSYSSQGNYGYTF